Shown below are 31 T cell receptor beta chains from a single sample sequenced in a study of T cells in Graves' hyperthyroidism and ophthalmopathy. Amplified TCR beta CDR3 regions came from RNA transcripts. RT-PCR in the first round (using the HTBI primer set) targeted the TCR CDR3. Using its own MiXCR run on the multiplex PCR reads, TCRdb lists one record per CDR3 protein. This table holds just over 550,000 distinct CDR3 sequences, under 60% found once. Specimen: peripheral blood or thyroid tissue (not recorded which). These TCRs come from a woman aged 18-29 years with Graves' hyperthyroidism.

The chain links TRBV25-1 to TRBJ1-3; TRBD1 matches at 8 bases. Germline V gives CDR1 MGHDK, CDR2 SYGVNS. Trimming took 6 bases from V and 0 from J; bases not matched to a gene: 4. The CDR3 is made up of 15 amino acids. In DNA form, the CDR3 reads TGTGCCAGCAGCCGCGGACAGGGCTCTGGAAACACCATATATTTT. It translates to CASSRGQGSGNTIYF.

The gene calls are TRBV9 and TRBJ1-6, with D possibly being TRBD1 (6 bases). Germline V gives CDR1 SGDLS, CDR2 YYNGEE. The CDR3 has 13 amino acids. Trimming stripped 7 bases from V and 13 bases from J, with 18 bases between. This CDR3 is CASRGRGIHPLHF. In DNA form, the CDR3 reads TGTGCCAGCCGGGGCAGGGGAATTCACCCCCTCCACTTT.

As concerns this clonotype: With a much larger clone just one base away, this may be a read error. V is TRBV29-1 and J is TRBJ2-7; D is undetermined. V lost 6 bases and J lost 5, with 14 bases in between. CDR3 length: 12 amino acids. From germline, CDR1 is SQVTM and CDR2 ANQGSEA. The CDR3 loop reads CSVLANVDEQYF. The CDR3 coding sequence is TGCAGCGTCCTCGCTAACGTCGACGAGCAGTACTTC.

This clonotype was seen at least ten times. This rearrangement joins TRBV2 to TRBJ2-5; 7 nucleotides line up with TRBD1. V trimming: 7 bases; J trimming: 5 bases; junction bases outside the gene matches: 7. Germline V gene data show CDR1 as SNHLY and CDR2 as FYNNEI. The CDR3 consists of 13 residues. The CDR3 DNA reads TGTGCCAGCATTATGACAGGGATGGAGACCCAGTACTTC. Protein product: CASIMTGMETQYF.

This clonotype has a handful of counts. This chain uses TRBV7-2 with TRBJ2-7; TRBD2 matches at 13 bases. J lost 2 bases, V lost 5 bases, and 6 bases had no gene match. The germline CDR1 and CDR2 sequences are SGHTA and FQGNSA. The CDR3 loop spans 16 amino acids. The CDR3 sequence is CASSPDTSGRAYEQYF. DNA of the CDR3: TGTGCCAGCAGCCCGGATACTAGCGGGAGGGCCTACGAGCAGTACTTC.

CDR3 nucleotides: TGTGCCAGCAGCGTTAGCGGGTACTACGAGCAGTACTTC. Translating it yields CASSVSGYYEQYF. The V gene is TRBV9, the J gene TRBJ2-7, with TRBD2 matching 7 bases. The CDR3 has 13 residues. V lost 2 bases to trimming and J lost 3 bases; unmatched junction nucleotides: 2. Germline lookup yields CDR1 SGDLS and CDR2 YYNGEE.

J is TRBJ2-7 and V is TRBV7-8; no clear D gene. V lost 2 bases to trimming and J lost 2 bases, with 13 bases between them. CDR3 length: 15 amino acids. Germline CDR1 SGHVS, CDR2 FQNEAQ. CDR3 sequence reads: CASSLSRQEPYEQYF. The CDR3 DNA reads TGTGCCAGCAGCTTAAGTCGGCAAGAACCCTACGAGCAGTACTTC.

This clonotype was detected only a few times. The genes are TRBV25-1 and TRBJ1-6, with TRBD1 matching over 9 bases. V trimming: 7 bases; J trimming: 10 bases; junction bases outside the gene matches: 5. The germline V gene encodes CDR1 MGHDK and CDR2 SYGVNS. The CDR3 has 13 amino acids. The CDR3 loop is CASTRQGGSPLHF. The CDR3 DNA sequence: TGTGCCAGCACCCGACAGGGGGGATCACCCCTCCACTTT. The complete variable domain, with remaining parts taken from reference TRBV25-1 and TRBJ1-6, reads EADIYQTPRYLVIGTGKKITLECSQTMGHDKMYWYQQDPGMELHLIHYSYGVNSTEKGDLSSESTVSRIRTEHFPLTLESARPSHTSQYLCASTRQGGSPLHFGNGTRLTVT.

This clonotype was seen a handful of times. The chain links TRBV7-2 to TRBJ2-7; TRBD1 might be the D (5 bases). The CDR3 is 15 residues long. Trimming removed 5 bases at V and 1 base at J, with 15 bases between. Germline CDR1 reads SGHTA; CDR2 reads FQGNSA. CDR3 sequence reads: CASSLERGLSYEQYF. The CDR3 DNA sequence: TGTGCCAGCAGCCTGGAAAGGGGCTTATCCTACGAGCAGTACTTC.

The rearrangement links TRBV19 to TRBJ1-5; D is uncertain. The CDR3 covers 14 residues. V was trimmed by 3 bases and J by 6 bases, leaving 12 bases between them. Germline CDR1 is LNHDA and CDR2 is SQIVND (reference sequence). This CDR3 is CASSMGIWGQPQHF. The CDR3 DNA follows: TGTGCCAGTAGTATGGGTATCTGGGGTCAGCCCCAGCATTTT. Full variable domain (remainder filled in from reference TRBV19 and TRBJ1-5): DGGITQSPKYLFRKEGQNVTLSCEQNLNHDAMYWYRQDPGQGLRLIYYSQIVNDFQKGDIAEGYSVSREKKESFPLTVTSAQKNPTAFYLCASSMGIWGQPQHFGDGTRLSIL.

In this sample, this clonotype turned up a few times. V gene TRBV6-1 combines with J gene TRBJ2-5; D perhaps matches TRBD1 (5 bases). Germline loops: CDR1 MNHNS, CDR2 SASEGT. V lost 6 bases and J 7 bases, leaving 12 bases between the germline ends. The CDR3 contains 12 residues. CDR3 coding DNA: TGTGCCAGCAGAACAGGTTCTGGGACCCAGTACTTC. Its protein is CASRTGSGTQYF.

This clonotype was seen once. The gene calls are TRBV7-4 and TRBJ1-2; unclear D gene. There are 11 residues in the CDR3. V was cut by 8 bases and J by 8 bases, with 12 bases left in between. Germline lookup yields CDR1 SGHVT and CDR2 SQSDAQ. CDR3 protein: CASPHSGGYTF. CDR3 in DNA: TGTGCCAGCCCTCATTCGGGAGGCTACACCTTC.

This rearrangement joins TRBV19 to TRBJ1-6, with no clear D. V was clipped by 3 bases and J by 4 bases, with 7 bases between them. Looked up from germline, CDR1 is LNHDA and CDR2 is SQIVND (reference sequence). This CDR3 spans 14 amino acids. CDR3 coding DNA: TGTGCCAGTAGTATTGAGGGTTATAATTCACCCCTCCACTTT. This translates into CASSIEGYNSPLHF.

V usage is TRBV7-2 and J usage is TRBJ2-7; 8 bases are a match to TRBD2. Trimming at V came to 5 bases and at J to 1 base, leaving 13 bases not matched to a gene. Germline V gene lookup returns CDR1 SGHTA and CDR2 FQGNSA. This CDR3 region has 17 residues. CDR3 nucleotides: TGTGCCAGCAGCGTCTGGATGTCACGGGGGGGGTCCTACGAGCAGTACTTC. Protein: CASSVWMSRGGSYEQYF.

This clonotype was observed a single time. Here the CDR3 reads CASSFQQGHGYTF. The CDR3 nucleotides are TGTGCCAGCAGTTTCCAGCAGGGGCATGGCTACACCTTC. The rearrangement links TRBV12-3 or TRBV12-4 to TRBJ1-2; tentative D call: TRBD1 (6 bases). The CDR3 is 13 amino acids. Trimming pared 3 bases from V and 6 bases from J, leaving 11 bases between.

This chain uses TRBV6-6 with TRBJ2-7, with TRBD1 identical over 7 bases. Per the germline V gene, CDR1 is MNHNY and CDR2 is SVGAGI (reference sequence). J was trimmed by 3 bases and V by 4 bases; bases with no gene match: 6. This CDR3 has 14 residues. The CDR3 is CASSSRQGDYEQYF. The DNA of the CDR3 is TGTGCCAGCAGTTCCAGACAGGGCGACTACGAGCAGTACTTC.

The sample holds a few counts of this clonotype. The chain is built from TRBV7-9 and TRBJ2-7, with D tentatively TRBD1 (5 bases). Germline assignment: CDR1 SEHNR and CDR2 FQNEAQ (reference sequence). This CDR3 contains 16 residues. Trimming took 5 bases from V and 1 from J, leaving 18 bases between them. CDR3 coding DNA: TGTGCCAGCAGCACCCATGCAGGGCCCCTTTCCTACGAGCAGTACTTC. Translating it yields CASSTHAGPLSYEQYF. Full variable domain (rest looked up from reference TRBV7-9 and TRBJ2-7): DTGVSQNPRHKITKRGQNVTFRCDPISEHNRLYWYRQTLGQGPEFLTYFQNEAQLEKSRLLSDRFSAERPKGSFSTLEIQRTEQGDSAMYLCASSTHAGPLSYEQYFGPGTRLTVT.

The V gene is TRBV7-6, the J gene TRBJ1-6, with 7 bases identical to TRBD1. The CDR3 spans 14 residues. CDR1 and CDR2 from the germline V gene are SGHVS and FNYEAQ. The junction had 7 bases not matched to a gene; V was cut back by 1 base and J by 13 bases. The CDR3 DNA is TGTGCCAGCAGCTTAGGACAGGGACGTGTCCCCCTCCACTTT. It encodes CASSLGQGRVPLHF.

This clonotype was counted only a few times. The rearrangement links TRBV9 to TRBJ1-1, with TRBD1 as a possible D gene (5 bases). The CDR3 runs to 13 residues. Germline V CDR1 and CDR2: SGDLS, YYNGEE. V was cut by 6 bases and J by 7 bases, with 16 bases left in between. CDR3 sequence reads: CASKRAGRFEAFF. The CDR3, as DNA: TGTGCCAGCAAGAGGGCAGGGCGCTTTGAAGCTTTCTTT.

This clonotype was recorded only once. The chain combines TRBV10-3 with TRBJ2-7; no definite D call. V was shortened by 3 bases and J by 9 bases, with 3 bases between the two germline ends. The CDR3 length is 9 residues. The germline CDR1 and CDR2 sequences are ENHRY and SYGVKD. CDR3 sequence reads: CAISEGQYF. CDR3 in DNA: TGTGCCATCAGTGAAGGGCAGTACTTC.

The chain has TRBV6-1 and TRBJ1-1; 9 nucleotides line up with TRBD1. Germline V gene data show CDR1 as MNHNS and CDR2 as SASEGT. Unmatched junction bases numbered 1, after V lost 8 bases and J lost 6 bases. The CDR3 loop spans 11 amino acids. The CDR3 DNA reads TGTGCCAGCTGGACAGGGGCTGAAGCTTTCTTT. This gives the protein CASWTGAEAFF.

The chain couples TRBV5-1 to TRBJ1-4; D is possibly TRBD1 (5 bases). V lost 3 bases, J lost 5 bases, and 11 bases lay in between. The germline gives CDR1 SGHRS, CDR2 YFSETQ. The CDR3 totals 14 residues. CDR3 protein: CASSYTGPNEKLFF. The CDR3 coding sequence is TGCGCCAGCAGCTATACAGGACCCAATGAAAAACTGTTTTTT.

This chain links TRBV19 with TRBJ1-2, with D maybe TRBD1 (5 bases). CDR3 length: 13 amino acids. Trimming left V 3 bases short and J 4 bases short, with 9 bases between. Germline V gives CDR1 LNHDA, CDR2 SQIVND (reference sequence). The CDR3 loop reads CASSMETAYGYTF. The DNA of the CDR3 is TGTGCCAGTAGTATGGAGACAGCCTATGGCTACACCTTC.

The chain uses TRBV29-1 and TRBJ1-5; D unclear. V lost 5 bases, J lost 0 bases, and 11 bases lay in between. The CDR3 consists of 14 residues. Per the germline V gene, CDR1 is SQVTM and CDR2 is ANQGSEA. The chain's CDR3 is CSVSSVDSNQPQHF. CDR3 nucleotides: TGCAGCGTTAGTAGTGTTGATAGCAATCAGCCCCAGCATTTT.

The gene calls are TRBV20-1 and TRBJ1-2, with D unclear. The ends were cut back, 1 base at V and 4 bases at J, with 13 bases in the middle. CDR1 DFQATT and CDR2 SNEGSKA come from the germline V gene (reference sequence). This CDR3 has 14 residues. In nucleotides, the CDR3 is TGCAGTGCTAGAGCCACAGATCCTGGCTATGGCTACACCTTC. Its translation: CSARATDPGYGYTF.

The CDR3 DNA is TGTGCCAGCAGCTTTCAAGGGCCTCGGGGCTACACCTTC. Protein: CASSFQGPRGYTF. This chain uses TRBV7-2 with TRBJ1-2; no clear D. The CDR3 length is 13 residues. Germline CDR1 is SGHTA and CDR2 is FQGNSA. The germline V and J ends were trimmed by 3 bases and 8 bases, with 13 bases remaining between them.

The chain is built from TRBV30 and TRBJ1-5, with D uncertain. CDR1 and CDR2 from the germline V gene are GTSNPN and SVGIG (reference sequence). The V end was cut by 8 bases, the J end by 3 bases, with 17 bases between. The length of the CDR3 is 14 residues. CDR3 bases: TGTGCCGGAGGTCAACGAGGACCCAATCAGCCCCAGCATTTT. Encoded protein: CAGGQRGPNQPQHF.

The gene calls are TRBV7-8 and TRBJ1-2, with D hard to call. This CDR3 is built from 16 residues. CDR1 and CDR2 (germline): SGHVS, FQNEAQ. V lost 3 bases, J lost 4 bases, and 18 bases lay in between. CDR3 coding DNA: TGTGCCAGCAGCTTGCTGGCGGGAGCACTTAGCTATGGCTACACCTTC. Translated, it gives CASSLLAGALSYGYTF.

The sample holds a few counts of this clonotype. The chain combines TRBV7-8 with TRBJ1-5, with D perhaps TRBD1 (5 bases). The CDR3 sequence is 15 residues long. The germline gives CDR1 SGHVS, CDR2 FQNEAQ. The germline V and J ends were trimmed by 5 bases and 6 bases, with 17 bases remaining between them. Here the CDR3 reads CASSPQRAGAQPQHF. The CDR3 bases are TGTGCCAGCAGCCCGCAACGGGCCGGGGCTCAGCCCCAGCATTTT.

The chain combines TRBV25-1 with TRBJ1-6; D gene uncertain. Trimming took off 0 bases at V and 8 bases at J, with 11 bases between the two ends. Per the germline V gene, CDR1 is MGHDK and CDR2 is SYGVNS. The CDR3 runs to 15 residues. The CDR3 spells CASSEYSLSYSPLHF. The CDR3 DNA reads as TGTGCCAGCAGTGAATATTCATTATCCTATTCACCCCTCCACTTT.

The CDR3 region has the DNA TGTGCCAGCAGCAGGTTCGGGCAGCTTCGTTATGGCTACACCTTC. Amino acids: CASSRFGQLRYGYTF. The chain joins TRBV11-2 to TRBJ1-2; D not certain. The V and J ends lost 5 bases and 5 bases respectively, with 18 bases between them. This CDR3 is built from 15 residues. Germline lookup yields CDR1 SGHAT and CDR2 FQNNGV.